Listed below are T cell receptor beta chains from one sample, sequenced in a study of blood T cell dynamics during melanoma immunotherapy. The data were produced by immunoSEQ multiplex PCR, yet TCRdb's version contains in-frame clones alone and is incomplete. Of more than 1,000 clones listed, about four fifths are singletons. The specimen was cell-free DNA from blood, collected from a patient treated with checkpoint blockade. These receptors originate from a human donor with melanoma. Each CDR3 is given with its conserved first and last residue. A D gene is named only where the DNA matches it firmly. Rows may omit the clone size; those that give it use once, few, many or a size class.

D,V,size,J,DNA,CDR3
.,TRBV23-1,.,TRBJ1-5,TGCGCCAGCAGAGAGAGGTCGCAGGGCCCTACCAATCAGCCCCAGCATTTT,CASRERSQGPTNQPQHF
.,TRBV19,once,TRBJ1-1,TGTGCCAGTAGCCCTTCGGGGGGCGAAGCTTTCTTT,CASSPSGGEAFF
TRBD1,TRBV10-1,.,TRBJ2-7,TGCGCCAGCAGATGGAGACAGGGGGCGCGCTACGAGCAGTACTTC,CASRWRQGARYEQYF
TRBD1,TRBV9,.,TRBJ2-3,TGTGCCAGCAGCGTAGGGGGGACAGCCACAGATACGCAGTATTTT,CASSVGGTATDTQYF
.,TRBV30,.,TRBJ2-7,TGTGCCTGGAGTGAGGGACTGCAATACGAGCAGTACTTC,CAWSEGLQYEQYF
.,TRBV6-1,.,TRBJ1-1,TGTGCCAGCAGTGAGTTTGAAGTCAGTGAAGCTTTCTTT,CASSEFEVSEAFF
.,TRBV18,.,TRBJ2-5,TGTGCCAGCTCACCCTGGGATAGCGTTTCGGAGACCCAGTACTTC,CASSPWDSVSETQYF
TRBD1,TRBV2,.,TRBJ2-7,TGTGCCAGTGGACAGGGGACAGGGGATATCTACGAGCAGTACTTC,CASGQGTGDIYEQYF
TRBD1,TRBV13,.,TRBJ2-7,TGTGCCAGCAGCTTAGACGGGACAGGGGCCTACGAGCAGTACTTC,CASSLDGTGAYEQYF
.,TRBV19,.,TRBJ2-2,TGTGCCAGTAGTATAGTGGGGTTGGGCACCGGGGAGCTGTTTTTT,CASSIVGLGTGELFF
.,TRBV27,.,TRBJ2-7,TGTGCCAGCAGCCAATCGTCCCGGGGCTACGAGCAGTACTTC,CASSQSSRGYEQYF
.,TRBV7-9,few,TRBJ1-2,TGTGCCAGCAGCTTCGGGGCCCTTAACTATGGCTACACCTTC,CASSFGALNYGYTF
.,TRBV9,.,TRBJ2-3,TGTGCCAGCAGCGTAGGAGCGGGCACAGATACGCAGTATTTT,CASSVGAGTDTQYF
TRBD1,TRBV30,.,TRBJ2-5,TGTGCCTGGAGGGGCAGGGGGAGAGAGACCCAGTACTTC,CAWRGRGRETQYF
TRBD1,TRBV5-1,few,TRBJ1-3,TGCGCCAGCAGCTCGACAGGGGGAATCGGAAACACCATATATTTT,CASSSTGGIGNTIYF
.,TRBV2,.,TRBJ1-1,TGTGCCAGCAGTGACGGACGGTTGAACACTGAAGCTTTCTTT,CASSDGRLNTEAFF
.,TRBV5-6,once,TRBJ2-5,TGTGCCAGCAGCTTCCCGGGGGTGAGAGAGACCCAGTACTTC,CASSFPGVRETQYF
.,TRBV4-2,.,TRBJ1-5,TGTGCCAGCAGCCAAGAACCCTCCGGGAGTAGCAATCAGCCCCAGCATTTT,CASSQEPSGSSNQPQHF
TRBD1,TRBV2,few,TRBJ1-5,TGTGCCAGCACAATGAGGACAGGGGGTGGTCAGCCCCAGCATTTT,CASTMRTGGGQPQHF
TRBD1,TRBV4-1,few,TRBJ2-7,TGCGCCAGCAGCCAAGATTTGTACAGGGGGATCGACGAGCAGTACTTC,CASSQDLYRGIDEQYF
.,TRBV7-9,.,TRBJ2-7,TGTGCCAGCAGCTCCTGGACAGCAACCTACGAGCAGTACTTC,CASSSWTATYEQYF
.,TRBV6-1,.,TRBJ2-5,TGTGCCAGCAGTGAAGCGTGGGGTGGGGAGACCCAGTACTTC,CASSEAWGGETQYF
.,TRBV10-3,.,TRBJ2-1,TGTGCCATCAGTGAGCCCGGCGAGGGGGTATACAATGAGCAGTTCTTC,CAISEPGEGVYNEQFF
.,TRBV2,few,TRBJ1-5,TGTGCCTGCTATGAGGGCAGGGCAAGCAATCAGCCCCAGCATTTT,CACYEGRASNQPQHF
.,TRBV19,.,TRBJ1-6,TGTGCCAGTAGTATTTTTTCGGCTCAACGCTATAATTCACCCCTCCACTTT,CASSIFSAQRYNSPLHF
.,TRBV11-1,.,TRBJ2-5,TGTGCCAGCCATAGGGGGGGTCGGGAGACCCAGTACTTC,CASHRGGRETQYF
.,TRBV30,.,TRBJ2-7,TGTGCCTGGAGTGACCGCCCGGGCGAGCAGTACTTC,CAWSDRPGEQYF
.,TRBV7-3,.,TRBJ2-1,TGTGCCAGCAGCTTAAGGGTGGACTCACATGAGCAGTTCTTC,CASSLRVDSHEQFF
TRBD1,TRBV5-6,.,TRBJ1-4,TGTGCCAGCAGCGGGAGGACAGGGGGTCGTGAAAAACTGTTTTTT,CASSGRTGGREKLFF
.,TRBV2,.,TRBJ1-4,TGTGCCAGCAGTGCCGGAGCTAATGAAAAACTGTTTTTT,CASSAGANEKLFF
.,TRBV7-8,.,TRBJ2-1,TGTGCCAGCAGCCCCCGGTTTATGCTGAATGAGCAGTTCTTC,CASSPRFMLNEQFF
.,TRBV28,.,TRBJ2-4,TGTGCCAGCAGTTTTCTTGAGGGAGAGTCCAACATTCAGTACTTC,CASSFLEGESNIQYF
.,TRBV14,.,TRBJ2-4,TGTGCCAGCAGCCAAGTAGAAGGAAGGGGAGCCAAAAACATTCAGTACTTC,CASSQVEGRGAKNIQYF
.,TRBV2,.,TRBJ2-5,TGTGCCAGCAGTGGAGACCAGAGGGAGACCCAGTACTTC,CASSGDQRETQYF
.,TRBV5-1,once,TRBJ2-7,TGCGCCAGCAGCTTGGCGGGGGGCGGCTACGAGCAGTACTTC,CASSLAGGGYEQYF
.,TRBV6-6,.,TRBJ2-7,TGTGCCAGCAGGAGGACGGCGGATTCCTACGAGCAGTACTTC,CASRRTADSYEQYF
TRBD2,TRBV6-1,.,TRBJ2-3,TGTGCCAGCAGTGTTTTCAGGACTAGCGGGACTAGCACAGATACGCAGTATTTT,CASSVFRTSGTSTDTQYF
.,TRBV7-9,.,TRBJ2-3,TGTGCCAGCAGTCCCGCCCTCGGTCCAGATACGCAGTATTTT,CASSPALGPDTQYF
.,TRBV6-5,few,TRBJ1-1,TGTGCCAGCAGTTTCCTCACGGGGGAAGCTTTCTTT,CASSFLTGEAFF
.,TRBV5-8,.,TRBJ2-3,TGTGCCAGCACCTCCGTTGGGGGCACGACAGATACGCAGTATTTT,CASTSVGGTTDTQYF
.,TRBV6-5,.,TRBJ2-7,TGTGCCAGCAGTTACTCTTCAGTCTACGAGCAGTACTTC,CASSYSSVYEQYF
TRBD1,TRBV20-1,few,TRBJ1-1,TGCAGTGCTATTGACAGGGAATCGGCTTTCTTT,CSAIDRESAFF
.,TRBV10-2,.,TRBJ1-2,TGCGCCAGCACTCCGACTGGACAGAACTATGGCTACACCTTC,CASTPTGQNYGYTF
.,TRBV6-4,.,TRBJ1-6,TGTGCCAGCAGAACAGGGAATTCACCCCTCCACTTT,CASRTGNSPLHF
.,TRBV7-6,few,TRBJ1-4,TGTGCCAGCAGCTTAGTAGGAGAAAAACTGTTTTTT,CASSLVGEKLFF
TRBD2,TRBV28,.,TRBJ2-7,TGTGCCAGCAGTTTAAATCCCCGACTAGCGGGAGGGTACGAGCAGTACTTC,CASSLNPRLAGGYEQYF